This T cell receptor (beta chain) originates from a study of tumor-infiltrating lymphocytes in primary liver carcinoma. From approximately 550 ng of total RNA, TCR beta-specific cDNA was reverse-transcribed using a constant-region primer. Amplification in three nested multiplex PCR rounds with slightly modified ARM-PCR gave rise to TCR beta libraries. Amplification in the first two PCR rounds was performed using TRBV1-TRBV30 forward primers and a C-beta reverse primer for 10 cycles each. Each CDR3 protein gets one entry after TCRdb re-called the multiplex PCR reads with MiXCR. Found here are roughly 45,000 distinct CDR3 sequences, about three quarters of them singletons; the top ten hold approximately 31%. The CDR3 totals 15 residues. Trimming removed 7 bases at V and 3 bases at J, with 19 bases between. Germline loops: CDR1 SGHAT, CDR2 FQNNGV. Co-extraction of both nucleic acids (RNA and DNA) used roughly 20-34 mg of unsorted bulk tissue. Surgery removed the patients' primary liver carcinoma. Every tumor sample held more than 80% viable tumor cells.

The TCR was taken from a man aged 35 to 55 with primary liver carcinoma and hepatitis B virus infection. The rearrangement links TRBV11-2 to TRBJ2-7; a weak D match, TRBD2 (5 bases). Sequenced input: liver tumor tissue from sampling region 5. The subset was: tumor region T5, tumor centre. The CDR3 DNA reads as TGTGCCAGCACCCACTTGGAAGCGGCCTACTACGAGCAGTACTTC. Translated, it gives CASTHLEAAYYEQYF.